This TCR beta chain emerged from a study of T cell changes during pregnancy in multiple sclerosis. The repertoire was sequenced with immunoSEQ multiplex PCR; TCRdb's copy has only in-frame clones and lacks some. Here the sample spans 70,000 or so clones, around 91% being singletons. This CDR3 is built from 14 residues. Trimming pared 3 bases from V and 2 bases from J, leaving 9 bases between. Per the germline V gene, CDR1 is MDHEN and CDR2 is SYDVKM. The source was peripheral blood, collected in the third trimester of pregnancy. This chain connects TRBV28 to TRBJ2-3; no reliable D call. This receptor was obtained from a female donor in good health, enrolled as a control in a pregnancy study. CDR3 sequence: CASSLWPDTDTQYF. The CDR3 nucleotides are TGTGCCAGCAGTTTGTGGCCCGACACAGATACGCAGTATTTT.